The present T cell receptor beta chain was sequenced within a study of blood T cell repertoires in COVID-19 (dated by TCRdb to the early 2020s). Context from the whole study: Collaborator samples came from the United States, Italy and Spain and covered acute and convalescent phases of COVID-19. The material from the prospective study consisted of cDNA or gDNA derived from T cells, B-cell-depleted T cells, or PBMCs. Subjects who had been exposed to COVID-19, were actively infected with it, or had recovered from it provided the deeply sampled blood TCRbeta repertoires that made up the dataset. The repertoires were made available in a free public database intended to serve as a resource for research on the immune response to SARS-CoV-2. The samples were drawn from the first 160 participants of the ongoing ImmuneRACE study and from over 950 subjects provided by 6 global collaborators. A de-identified subject ID, COVID-19 status, age in years and sex were almost always included in the sample metadata. Where available, HLA class I and class II types were taken from metadata supplied by the sample provider and were not determined by assay-based typing. Results the study describes overall, beyond this receptor: The amount of clinical and demographic metadata varied by source and participant and was provided uncurated.

Reading the germline V gene (reference sequence) gives CDR1 LGHDT and CDR2 YNNKEL. At the junction V is shortened by 4 bases and J by 2 bases, with 7 bases in between. Measured from the cysteine to the phenylalanine, the CDR3 is 13 residues long. Just CDR3 DNA is preserved here, 39 bases in frame from base 1. Each collaborating institution followed its own protocols to collect whole blood in K2EDTA tubes. For TCRbeta analysis, collaborators shipped samples in one of three forms: frozen whole blood, isolated PBMCs, or DNA extracted from either of those sample types. TCRbeta CDR3 regions were amplified from genomic DNA using the immunoSEQ Assay, a bias-controlled multiplex PCR. The study's own analysis went as follows. Nucleated cell counts per sample were estimated from amplification of reference gene primers within the assay. To quantify the absolute abundance of each unique TCRbeta CDR3 rearrangement, sequence reads were collapsed and filtered. For each sample, productive Simpson clonality was calculated as the square root of Simpson's diversity index over productive rearrangements. Not all clones reach the TCRdb copy of this immuneACCESS table, which keeps in-frame sequences only. Checked studies attribute under half of the gap to unresolved V genes and leave the rest unexplained. The D gene and trimming were derived from the DNA, and the V and J assignments and clone size from that table. For this sample there are about 210,000 clones; around 90% appear just once. Approximately 1.2% of the sample rests with the top ten.

Note on this clone: It lacks a known antigen. One base away there is no much larger clone; base qualities are not given.

The source material was peripheral blood. The chain is assembled from TRBV3-1 (or the pseudogene TRBV3-2) and TRBJ2-3; no confident D gene assignment can be made. The source is a man under 40 with acute or convalescent COVID-19. In nucleotides, the sequence is TGTGCCAGCAGCCCTGTCTACACAGATACGCAGTATTTT. Its translation is CASSPVYTDTQYF.